This entry is about one TCR beta chain. The data belong to a study of blood T cell repertoires in COVID-19. The table came from immunoSEQ multiplex PCR; TCRdb's copy has only in-frame clones and leaves some out. The sample lists roughly 170,000 clones, almost 80% occurring once. This CDR3 has 14 residues. J gave up 8 bases and V 0 bases, and 7 bases lay outside the gene matches. Germline V gene data show CDR1 as SQVTM and CDR2 as ANQGSEA. What was sequenced was peripheral blood. V gene TRBV29-1 combines with J gene TRBJ1-2, with 9 bases fitting TRBD1. The source is a woman aged 70 to 79 with acute or convalescent COVID-19. CDR3 sequence: CSVEDTGQGKGYTF. The CDR3 bases are TGCAGCGTTGAAGACACAGGACAGGGGAAAGGCTACACCTTC.